This T cell receptor (beta chain) originates from a study of T cells in women clearing cervical HPV infection. Comments on this clone: With the read ending 3 residues before the CDR3 end, the germline J gene is used to fill in that end.

TCRdb keeps only in-frame clones here, not all; method: immunoSEQ multiplex PCR. The sample has approximately 15,000 clones. This CDR3 comprises 14 residues. Germline values: CDR1 SGHNT, CDR2 YYREEE (reference sequence). V dropped 4 bases and J dropped 4 bases, with 12 bases sitting between them. V gene TRBV5-4 combines with J gene TRBJ2-1, with D tentatively TRBD1 (6 bases). This receptor was obtained from a woman between 18 and 70 years old with a cervical HPV16 infection that either progressed to CIN3+ or cleared (not recorded which). Material: blood buffy coat. The part of the CDR3 DNA that was read is TGTGCCAGCAGCAAGTGGGGACAATACAATGAG. Its protein is CASSKWGQYNE. In full, the CDR3 reads CASSKWGQYNEQFF.